A selection of T cell receptor beta chains follows, all from one sample in a study of blood T cell repertoires in COVID-19. Sequencing used immunoSEQ multiplex PCR; TCRdb keeps in-frame clones, though not all of them. The table includes around 320,000 clones, roughly nine tenths detected once. Input material: PBMCs or T cells enriched from blood (not recorded which). These receptors were obtained from a woman between 45 and 65 years old who had been exposed to COVID-19. Both conserved end residues are part of each CDR3. D genes are given only for firm matches. For some rows the clone size is stated as once, few or many, or as a class when expanded; others skip it.

NA | TRBJ2-5 | TRBV27 | NA | CASSFGQGQETQYF | TGTGCCAGCAGTTTTGGGCAGGGCCAAGAGACCCAGTACTTC
TRBD1 | TRBJ1-2 | TRBV5-6 | few | CASSPWAGGRRGYTF | TGTGCCAGCAGCCCCTGGGCAGGGGGAAGGCGGGGCTACACCTTC
NA | TRBJ1-3 | TRBV6-5 | once | CASSYRRVGSGNTIYF | TGTGCCAGCAGTTACCGCAGGGTAGGCTCTGGAAACACCATATATTTT
TRBD1 | TRBJ1-5 | TRBV19 | NA | CASSPSTGVDQPQHF | TGTGCCAGTAGTCCCTCGACAGGGGTCGATCAGCCCCAGCATTTT
NA | TRBJ2-7 | TRBV7-2 | once | CASSHLGQAREQYF | TGTGCCAGCAGCCATTTGGGGCAGGCGCGCGAGCAGTACTTC
NA | TRBJ2-3 | TRBV7-2 | NA | CASSLQDTHTQYF | TGTGCCAGCAGCCTCCAAGACACGCACACGCAGTATTTT
NA | TRBJ2-2 | TRBV19 | NA | CASPVTGSNTGELFF | TGTGCCAGTCCTGTAACAGGGTCGAACACCGGGGAGCTGTTTTTT
NA | TRBJ1-6 | TRBV21-1 | NA | CASSKVIYGQVPLTRYNSPLHF | TGTGCCAGCAGCAAAGTGATTTACGGACAGGTCCCTTTAACCCGTTATAATTCACCCCTCCACTTT
TRBD1 | TRBJ1-4 | TRBV9 | NA | CASSPDRANEKLFF | TGTGCCAGCAGCCCGGACAGGGCTAATGAAAAACTGTTTTTT
TRBD2 | TRBJ2-5 | TRBV24-1 | NA | CATSESGGVLETQYF | TGTGCCACCAGTGAGAGCGGGGGGGTCCTGGAGACCCAGTACTTC
NA | TRBJ2-7 | TRBV10-3 | NA | CAIGTHSYEQYF | TGTGCCATCGGGACACACTCCTACGAGCAGTACTTC
TRBD2 | TRBJ2-7 | TRBV28 | NA | CASSPLKRGTYYEQYF | TGTGCCAGCAGTCCCCTTAAGCGGGGGACCTACTACGAGCAGTACTTC
NA | TRBJ1-1 | TRBV5-1 | NA | CASAGTPNTEAFF | TGCGCCTCCGCCGGGACACCGAACACTGAAGCTTTCTTT
TRBD1 | TRBJ2-7 | TRBV2 | NA | CADIKDRGTDEQYF | TGTGCCGACATCAAAGACAGGGGAACCGACGAGCAGTACTTC
TRBD1 | TRBJ2-7 | TRBV28 | NA | CASSLMGQAAYEQYF | TGTGCCAGCAGTTTAATGGGACAGGCGGCCTACGAGCAGTACTTC
NA | TRBJ1-1 | TRBV5-5 | NA | CASSLSVGLYEAFF | TGTGCCAGCAGCTTGTCGGTCGGTCTGTATGAAGCTTTCTTT
TRBD1 | TRBJ2-1 | TRBV28 | once | CASSLVRTGERASSYNEQFF | TGTGCCAGCAGTTTAGTGCGCACAGGGGAACGGGCAAGCTCCTACAATGAGCAGTTCTTC
TRBD2 | TRBJ2-5 | TRBV5-4 | NA | CASSLSGGAETQYF | TGTGCCAGCAGCTTAAGCGGGGGGGCGGAGACCCAGTACTTC
NA | TRBJ2-1 | TRBV5-6 | NA | CASSLINHEQFF | TGTGCCAGCAGCTTGATCAATCATGAGCAGTTCTTC
TRBD1 | TRBJ2-7 | TRBV11-2 | NA | CASSPYTGGGEQYF | TGTGCCAGCAGCCCTTATACAGGGGGCGGCGAGCAGTACTTC
TRBD2 | TRBJ2-5 | TRBV3-1/TRBV3-2 | NA | CASSRGLAGGQETQYF | TGTGCCAGCAGCCGAGGGCTAGCGGGGGGGCAAGAGACCCAGTACTTC
NA | TRBJ2-7 | TRBV27 | NA | CASSSFSYEQYF | TGTGCCAGCAGTTCATTCTCCTACGAGCAGTACTTC
TRBD1 | TRBJ1-6 | TRBV2 | NA | CASTGDNSPLHF | TGTGCCAGTACAGGGGATAATTCACCCCTCCACTTT
NA | TRBJ2-5 | TRBV15 | NA | CATGSSRLIQETQYF | TGTGCCACAGGGAGTTCGCGGCTGATTCAAGAGACCCAGTACTTC
TRBD1 | TRBJ1-2 | TRBV2 | NA | CASSDRGFLYGYTF | TGTGCCAGCAGCGACAGGGGATTTCTTTATGGCTACACCTTC
TRBD1 | TRBJ2-5 | TRBV4-2 | NA | CASSQEQVPGQRETQYF | TGTGCCAGCAGCCAAGAACAGGTCCCGGGACAGCGAGAGACCCAGTACTTC
NA | TRBJ1-5 | TRBV18 | NA | CASSPLRAGTPQHF | TGTGCCAGCTCACCACTACGGGCGGGAACGCCCCAGCATTTT